One and the same sample provided the 3 T cell receptor beta chains below, sequenced in a study of shared clonotypes between healthy human individuals (TCRdb year 2020). Receptor libraries were prepared by the immunoSEQ multiplex PCR assay. The source is immuneACCESS, and TCRdb retained only in-frame sequences with V and J called. Part of the clones is not carried over; for the studies checked, unresolved V genes explain less than half of this, and the remainder is unexplained. For this sample there are approximately 1.5 million clones; around 98.5% appear just once. Approximately 0.4% of the sample is in the top ten clones. Material: naive CD4+ T cells sorted from blood. The sample's cell subset or site label, decoded: CD45RA+ positively selected. Every receptor here comes from a young man in good health.

This clone appeared once. This chain uses TRBV5-6 with TRBJ2-7, with 7 bases matching TRBD2. Germline values: CDR1 SGHDT, CDR2 YYEEEE. The trim removed 4 bases at V and 0 bases at J, leaving 4 bases unmatched. The CDR3 has 14 residues. The CDR3 loop reads CASSPGTNSYEQYF. The CDR3 nucleotides read TGTGCCAGCAGCCCGGGGACTAACTCCTACGAGCAGTACTTC.

The V gene is TRBV30, the J gene TRBJ1-2; D gene uncertain. V gave up 4 bases and J gave up 7 bases, with 10 bases separating them. Looked up from germline, CDR1 is GTSNPN and CDR2 is SVGIG (reference sequence). This CDR3 comprises 11 residues. Here the CDR3 DNA reads TGTGCCTGGATGTACGGGGTTGGCTACACCTTC. As protein: CAWMYGVGYTF.

The rearrangement joins TRBV2 to TRBJ2-1; no firm D call. V lost 0 bases to trimming and J lost 10 bases, with 7 bases between them. CDR1 and CDR2 from the germline V gene are SNHLY and FYNNEI. The CDR3 spans 12 residues. The CDR3 DNA sequence: TGTGCCAGCAGTGAAGCCGGCGCCGAGCAGTTCTTC. Translation gives CASSEAGAEQFF.